A single TCR beta chain is shown here with its context. There is no known antigen for this receptor. No much larger clone exists at a distance of one base, and base qualities are not known. TCR beta repertoires were profiled from peripheral blood of 13 young patients with multiple sclerosis to demonstrate the VDJtools post-analysis software. The patients with multiple sclerosis were children and adolescents between roughly 6 and 17 years of age. From cysteine to phenylalanine, the CDR3 is 16 amino acids long. Only the CDR3 region is kept as DNA, spanning 48 bases read in frame from base 1. Per the germline V gene (reference sequence), MNHNY is the CDR1 and SVGAGI is the CDR2. Germline trimming: 5 bases from V, 5 bases from J; junction bases outside gene matches: 10. Library prep was done by PCR. Instrument used: Illumina HiSeq 2500. To reduce PCR and sequencing biases, unique molecular identifiers were built into the TCR beta cDNA libraries. About 0.5 million cDNA molecules were obtained for every 1 to 10 million input T cells, so each molecule roughly corresponded to one T cell. The same protocol used for the earlier healthy control dataset was applied to prepare and sequence the patient libraries. Within a given batch, samples were prepared together, multiplexed and sequenced on the same HiSeq lane. On the authors' methods: MIGEC handled the raw barcoded reads, throwing out single-read molecular identifier groups before consensus assembly and CDR3 extraction. VDJtools was used for post-analysis of the clonotype tables, with diversity normalized by down-sampling every dataset to the smallest sample size. Repertoire overlap clustering matched CDR3 amino acid but not nucleotide sequences to correct batch-related cross-sample contamination. The public reads were run again by TCRdb, first through fastp at Q25 and then through MiXCR, and only productive beta chains were kept. Entries are consolidated by CDR3 protein sequence, retaining the most common genes and DNA. TCRdb assigned the V and J calls; the authors' analysis was not used. The sample table holds more than 500,000 distinct CDR3 sequences, of which roughly 34% were seen once. The ten most abundant clones make up 4.5% to 7.5% of the sample.

This sample is part of a study of post-analysis software for immune sequencing data (dated by TCRdb to between 2014 and 2017). Some background on the complete study: The recorded disease courses included relapsing-remitting, secondary progressive and progressive-relapsing multiple sclerosis, and some patients had no subtype annotation. The patient repertoires were set against eleven to twelve previously published healthy control repertoires from donors whose ages ranged from about 6 to 25 years. A subset of samples was prepared in parallel using single-end sample barcoding, then pooled and co-amplified after Illumina adapter ligation.

Paper-wide results and their limitations: The control group was slightly older than the multiple sclerosis patient group. Normalized Chao1 diversity was significantly lower in multiple sclerosis patients than controls, suggesting substantial peripheral T-cell clonal expansion. Strong co-clustering of samples prepared in the same batch was shown by direct clustering with F measure, prompting a batch-effect correction. Patients showed significantly higher frequencies than controls for a handful of TRBV segments, among them TRBV5-6, TRBV5-1 and TRBV20-1.

The sample taken for sequencing was blood. The TCR originated in a girl under 18 with multiple sclerosis. The rearrangement joined TRBV6-6 to TRBJ1-1; 11 middle bases align to TRBD1. The CDR3 reads as follows: CASSPRTGGRITEAFF. The DNA reads TGTGCCAGCAGTCCGCGGACAGGGGGCCGTATAACTGAAGCTTTCTTT.